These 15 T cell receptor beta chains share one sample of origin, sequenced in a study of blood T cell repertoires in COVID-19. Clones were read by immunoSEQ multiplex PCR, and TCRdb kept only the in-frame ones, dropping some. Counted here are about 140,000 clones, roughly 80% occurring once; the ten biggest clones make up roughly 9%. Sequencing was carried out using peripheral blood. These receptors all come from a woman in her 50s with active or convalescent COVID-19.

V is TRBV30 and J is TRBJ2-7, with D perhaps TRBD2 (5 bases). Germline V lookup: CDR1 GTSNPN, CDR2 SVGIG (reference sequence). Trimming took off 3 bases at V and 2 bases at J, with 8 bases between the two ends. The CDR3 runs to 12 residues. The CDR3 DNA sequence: TGTGCCTGGAGGGGGAGTGCCTACGAGCAGTACTTC. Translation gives CAWRGSAYEQYF.

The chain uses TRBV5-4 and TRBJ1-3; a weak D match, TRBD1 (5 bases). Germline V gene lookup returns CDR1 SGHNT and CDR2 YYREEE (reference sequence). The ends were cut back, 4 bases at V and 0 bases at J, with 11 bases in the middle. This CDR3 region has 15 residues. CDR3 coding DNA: TGTGCCAGCAGCGAGGACACATACTCTGGAAACACCATATATTTT. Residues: CASSEDTYSGNTIYF.

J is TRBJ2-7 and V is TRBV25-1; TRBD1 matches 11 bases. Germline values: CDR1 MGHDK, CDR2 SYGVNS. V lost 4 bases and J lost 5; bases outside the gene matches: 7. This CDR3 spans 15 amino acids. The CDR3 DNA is TGTGCCAGCAGTGCAGGACAGGGGGCGTTGGACGAGCAGTACTTC. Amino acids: CASSAGQGALDEQYF.

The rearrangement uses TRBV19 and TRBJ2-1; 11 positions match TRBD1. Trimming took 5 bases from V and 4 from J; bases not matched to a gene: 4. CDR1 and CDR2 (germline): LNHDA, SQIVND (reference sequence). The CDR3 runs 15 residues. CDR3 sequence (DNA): TGTGCCAGTAGTGGGGGACAGGGGGTATACAATGAGCAGTTCTTC. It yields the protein CASSGGQGVYNEQFF.

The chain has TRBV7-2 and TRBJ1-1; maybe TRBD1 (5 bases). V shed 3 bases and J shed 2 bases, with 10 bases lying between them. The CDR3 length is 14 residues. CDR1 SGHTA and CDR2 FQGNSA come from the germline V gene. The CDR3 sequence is CASSFRQGNTEAFF. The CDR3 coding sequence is TGTGCCAGCAGCTTTCGGCAGGGAAACACTGAAGCTTTCTTT.

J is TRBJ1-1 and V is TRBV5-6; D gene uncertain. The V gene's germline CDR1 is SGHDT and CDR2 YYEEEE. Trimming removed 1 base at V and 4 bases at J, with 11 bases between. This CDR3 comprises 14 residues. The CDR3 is CASSLRPRGTEAFF. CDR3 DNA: TGTGCCAGCAGCTTGCGACCCCGGGGCACTGAAGCTTTCTTT.

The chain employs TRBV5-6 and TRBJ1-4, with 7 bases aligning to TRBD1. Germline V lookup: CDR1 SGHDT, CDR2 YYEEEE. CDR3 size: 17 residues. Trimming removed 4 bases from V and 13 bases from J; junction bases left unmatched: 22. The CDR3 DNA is TGTGCCAGCAGCAGGGGGCGATCCCCGGATGCCCAACGAGGACTGTTTTTT. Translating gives CASSRGRSPDAQRGLFF.

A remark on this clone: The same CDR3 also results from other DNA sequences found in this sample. The DNA for the CDR3 is TGTGCCAGCAGCGGGACAGGGGGAGGAGAGACCCAGTACTTC. It is translated as CASSGTGGGETQYF. The genes are TRBV2 and TRBJ2-5; TRBD1 agrees at 11 bases. The CDR3 is 14 residues long. CDR1 and CDR2 from the germline V gene are SNHLY and FYNNEI. The V gene end was trimmed by 6 bases and the J gene end by 4 bases; junction bases not matched to a gene: 4. Looking up the rest from reference TRBV2 and TRBJ2-5 gives the full variable domain: EPEVTQTPSHQVTQMGQEVILRCVPISNHLYFYWYRQILGQKVEFLVSFYNNEISEKSEIFDDQFSVERPDGSNFTLKIRSTKLEDSAMYFCASSGTGGGETQYFGPGTRLLVL.

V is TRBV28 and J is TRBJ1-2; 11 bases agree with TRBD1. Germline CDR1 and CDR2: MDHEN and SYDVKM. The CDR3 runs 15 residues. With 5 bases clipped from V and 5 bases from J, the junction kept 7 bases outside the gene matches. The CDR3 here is CASSPLDRGLYGYTF. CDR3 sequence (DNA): TGTGCCAGCAGTCCACTGGACAGGGGGCTTTATGGCTACACCTTC.

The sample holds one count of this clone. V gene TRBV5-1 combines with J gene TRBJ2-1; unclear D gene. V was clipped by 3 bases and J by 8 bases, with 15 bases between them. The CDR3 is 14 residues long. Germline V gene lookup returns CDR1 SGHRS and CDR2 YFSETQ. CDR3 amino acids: CASSSQTARDEQFF. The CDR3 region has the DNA TGCGCCAGCAGCTCACAGACCGCCCGCGATGAGCAGTTCTTC.

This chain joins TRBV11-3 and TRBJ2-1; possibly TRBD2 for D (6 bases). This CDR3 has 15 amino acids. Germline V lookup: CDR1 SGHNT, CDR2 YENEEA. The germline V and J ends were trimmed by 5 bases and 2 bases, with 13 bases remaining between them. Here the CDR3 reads CASSRTGGTYNEQFF. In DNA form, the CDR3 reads TGTGCCAGCAGCCGCACGGGCGGGACCTACAATGAGCAGTTCTTC.

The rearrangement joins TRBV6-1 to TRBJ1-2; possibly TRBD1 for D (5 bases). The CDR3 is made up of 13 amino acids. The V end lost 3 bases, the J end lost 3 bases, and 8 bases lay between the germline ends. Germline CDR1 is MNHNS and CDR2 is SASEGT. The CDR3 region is CASSEGRDYGYTF. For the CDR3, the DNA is TGTGCCAGCAGTGAGGGCAGGGACTATGGCTACACCTTC.

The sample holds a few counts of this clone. The CDR3 loop is CASRSGQGDFSDTEAFF. CDR3 DNA: TGTGCAAGTCGCTCAGGACAGGGGGATTTTAGTGATACTGAAGCTTTCTTT. V is TRBV12-2 and J is TRBJ1-1; the D segment call TRBD1 is taken from the table without a DNA check. TRBV12-2 counts as a pseudogene. This CDR3 comprises 17 residues.

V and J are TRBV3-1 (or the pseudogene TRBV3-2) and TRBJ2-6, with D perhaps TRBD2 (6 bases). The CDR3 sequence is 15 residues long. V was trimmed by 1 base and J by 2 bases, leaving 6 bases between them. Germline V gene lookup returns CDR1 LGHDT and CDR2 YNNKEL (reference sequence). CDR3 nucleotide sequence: TGTGCCAGCAGCCAAGCGGGGGCTGGGGCCAACGTCCTGACTTTC. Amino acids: CASSQAGAGANVLTF.

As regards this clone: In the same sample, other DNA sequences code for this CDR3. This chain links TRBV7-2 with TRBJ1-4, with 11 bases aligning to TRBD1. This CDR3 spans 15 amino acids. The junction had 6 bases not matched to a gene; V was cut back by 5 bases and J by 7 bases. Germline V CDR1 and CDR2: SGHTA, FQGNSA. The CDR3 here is CASSPRDRGFEKLFF. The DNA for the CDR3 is TGTGCCAGCAGCCCCCGGGACAGGGGGTTTGAAAAACTGTTTTTT.